This paragraph reports one T cell receptor (beta chain). Its matching antigen is unknown. There are 18 residues in the CDR3. Trimming took off 0 bases at V and 0 bases at J, with 16 bases between the two ends. The germline gives CDR1 SGHDN, CDR2 FVKESK. Some clones are missing from TCRdb's copy, which holds only in-frame ones; the method was immunoSEQ multiplex PCR. The sample yields 20,000 to 30,000 clones, 78% seen once. This entry is derived from a study of CD4 T cells in relation to SARS-CoV-2 and coronaviruses. CD4+ T cells from unexposed donors were obtained before the COVID-19 pandemic (2011-2018). After around nine days of culture, CD4+ T cells were isolated. Cells permitting, SARS-CoV-2 S/N and four cold-coronavirus spikes were tested on unexposed-donor CD4+ T cells.

The sample comprised CD4+ T cells from PBMCs, cultured in vitro. The TCR comes from a human donor in good health. The chain uses TRBV14 and TRBJ2-3; no definite D call. The CDR3 DNA reads as TGTGCCAGCAGCCAAGATCTCGGTGGCAGAAGAAGCACAGATACGCAGTATTTT. Translating it yields CASSQDLGGRRSTDTQYF.